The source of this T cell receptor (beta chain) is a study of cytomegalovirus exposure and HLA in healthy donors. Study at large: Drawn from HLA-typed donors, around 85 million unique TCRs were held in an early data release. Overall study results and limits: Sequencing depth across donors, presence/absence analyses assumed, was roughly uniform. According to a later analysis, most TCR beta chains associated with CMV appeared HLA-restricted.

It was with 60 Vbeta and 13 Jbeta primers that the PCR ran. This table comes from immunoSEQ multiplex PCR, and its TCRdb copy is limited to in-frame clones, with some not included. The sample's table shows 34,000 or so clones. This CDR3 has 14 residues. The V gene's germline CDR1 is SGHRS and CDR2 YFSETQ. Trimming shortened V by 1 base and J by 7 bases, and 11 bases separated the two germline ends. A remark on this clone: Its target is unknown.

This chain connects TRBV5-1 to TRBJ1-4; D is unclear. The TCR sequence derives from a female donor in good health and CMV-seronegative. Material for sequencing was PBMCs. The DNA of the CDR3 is TGCGCCAGCAGCTTGACGGGTAGTGGTGAAAAACTGTTTTTT. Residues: CASSLTGSGEKLFF.